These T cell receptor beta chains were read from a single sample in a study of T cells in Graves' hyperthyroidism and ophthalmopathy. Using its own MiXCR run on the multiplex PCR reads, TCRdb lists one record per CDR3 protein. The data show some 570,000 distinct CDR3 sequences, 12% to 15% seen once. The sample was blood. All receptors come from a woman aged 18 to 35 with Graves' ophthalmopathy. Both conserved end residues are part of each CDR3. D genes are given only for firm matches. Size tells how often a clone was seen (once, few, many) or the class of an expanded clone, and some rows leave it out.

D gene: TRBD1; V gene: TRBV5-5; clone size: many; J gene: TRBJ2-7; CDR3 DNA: TGTGCCAGCAGTCAGACAGGGGCCAGCTACGAGCAGTACTTC; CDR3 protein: CASSQTGASYEQYF
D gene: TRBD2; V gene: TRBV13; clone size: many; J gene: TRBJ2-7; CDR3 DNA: TGTGCCAGCAGCCTCCCTCGGACTAGCGGATACTACGAGCAGTACTTC; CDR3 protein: CASSLPRTSGYYEQYF
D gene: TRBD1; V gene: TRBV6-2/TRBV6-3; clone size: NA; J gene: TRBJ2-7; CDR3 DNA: TGTGCCAGCAGCGACAGGGTCCGATACTCCTACGAGCAGTACTTC; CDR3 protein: CASSDRVRYSYEQYF
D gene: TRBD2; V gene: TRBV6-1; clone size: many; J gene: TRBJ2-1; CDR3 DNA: TGTGCCAGCAGTCACCTAACATGGACTAGTGATAATGAGCAGTTCTTC; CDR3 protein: CASSHLTWTSDNEQFF
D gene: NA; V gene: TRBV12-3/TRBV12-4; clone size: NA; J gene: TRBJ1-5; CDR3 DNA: TGTGCCAGCAGTCCTGGGGCCGAGCCCCAGCATTTT; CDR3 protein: CASSPGAEPQHF
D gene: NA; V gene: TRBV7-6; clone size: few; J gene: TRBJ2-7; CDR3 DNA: TGTGCCAGCAGCTTAGAGGTCCGAGGGGACTACGAGCAGTACTTC; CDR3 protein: CASSLEVRGDYEQYF
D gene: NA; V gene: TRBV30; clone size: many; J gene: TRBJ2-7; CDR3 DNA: TGTGCCTGGAACCCTAATCCAGGGTCCGAGCAGTACTTC; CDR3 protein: CAWNPNPGSEQYF
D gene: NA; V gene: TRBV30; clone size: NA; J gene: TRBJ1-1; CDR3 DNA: TGTGCCTGGAATAACGGGGGGGGTAGGAGCCGGGTTTGGACTGAAGCTTTCTTT; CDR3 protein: CAWNNGGGRSRVWTEAFF
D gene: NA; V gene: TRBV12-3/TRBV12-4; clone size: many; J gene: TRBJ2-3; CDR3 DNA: TGTGCCAGCAGAACTAGTATGGCAGATACGCAGTATTTT; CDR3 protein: CASRTSMADTQYF
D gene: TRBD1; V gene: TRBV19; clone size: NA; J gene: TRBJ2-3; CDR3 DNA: TGTGCCAGTAGTCCGACAGGGGGGGGCCTTGATACGCAGTATTTT; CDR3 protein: CASSPTGGGLDTQYF
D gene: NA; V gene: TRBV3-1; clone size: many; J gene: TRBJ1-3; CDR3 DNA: TGTGCCAGCACCCTCGCTGGAAACACCATATATTTT; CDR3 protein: CASTLAGNTIYF
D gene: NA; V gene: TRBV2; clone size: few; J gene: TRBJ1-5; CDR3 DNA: TGTGCCAGCATGGGCGCCGCGGGCAGGGCCAATCAGCCCCAGCATTTT; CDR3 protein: CASMGAAGRANQPQHF
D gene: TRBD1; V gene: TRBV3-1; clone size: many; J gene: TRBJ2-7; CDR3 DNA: TGTGCCAGCAGCCCGCCCGAGGACAGGGACGAGCAGTACTTC; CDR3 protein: CASSPPEDRDEQYF
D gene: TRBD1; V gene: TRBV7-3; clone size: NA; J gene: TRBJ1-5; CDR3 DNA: TGTGCCAGCAGTCGTTACAGGGGGAGCAATCAGCCCCAGCATTTT; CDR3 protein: CASSRYRGSNQPQHF
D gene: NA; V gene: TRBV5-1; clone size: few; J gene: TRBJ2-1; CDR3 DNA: TGCGCCAGCAGCTCACTAGCACAGTCAATCAATGAGCAGTTCTTC; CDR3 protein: CASSSLAQSINEQFF
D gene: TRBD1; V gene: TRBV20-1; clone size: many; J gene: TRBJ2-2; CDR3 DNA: TGCAGTGCTAGAGGGGACAGGGCCTCGGACACCGGGGAGCTGTTTTTT; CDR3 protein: CSARGDRASDTGELFF
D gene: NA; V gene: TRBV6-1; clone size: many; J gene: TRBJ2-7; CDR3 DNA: TGTGCCAGCAGTTACGCAGGGAGGAACGAGCAGTACTTC; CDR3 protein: CASSYAGRNEQYF
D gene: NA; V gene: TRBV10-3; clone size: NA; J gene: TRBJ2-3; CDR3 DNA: TGTGCCATCAGTGAGTCAAGGAGCGGGAGCACAGATACGCAGTATTTT; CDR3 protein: CAISESRSGSTDTQYF
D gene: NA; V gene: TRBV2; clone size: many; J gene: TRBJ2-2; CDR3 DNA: TGTGCCAGTTCGACAGACACCGGGGAGCTGTTTTTT; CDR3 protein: CASSTDTGELFF
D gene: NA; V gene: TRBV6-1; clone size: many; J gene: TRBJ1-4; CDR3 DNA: TGTGCCAGCAGTAGACTCCAACGGGAAAAACTGTTTTTT; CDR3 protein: CASSRLQREKLFF
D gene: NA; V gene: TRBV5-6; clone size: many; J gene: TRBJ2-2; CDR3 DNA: TGTGCCAGCAGCTTGGTTACGGGTTGGCTGTTTTTT; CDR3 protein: CASSLVTGWLFF
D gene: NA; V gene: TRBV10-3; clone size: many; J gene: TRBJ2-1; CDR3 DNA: TGTGCCATCAGGGCAGGGTATATCGATGAGCAGTTCTTC; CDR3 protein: CAIRAGYIDEQFF
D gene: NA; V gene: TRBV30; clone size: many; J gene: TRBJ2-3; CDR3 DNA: TGTGCCTGGGGGCGCAGGGGCACAGATACGCAGTATTTT; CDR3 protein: CAWGRRGTDTQYF
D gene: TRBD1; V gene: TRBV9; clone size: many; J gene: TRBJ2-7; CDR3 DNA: TGTGCCAGCAGCGTAGCAGGGGGCTCCCCTTACGAGCAGTACTTC; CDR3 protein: CASSVAGGSPYEQYF
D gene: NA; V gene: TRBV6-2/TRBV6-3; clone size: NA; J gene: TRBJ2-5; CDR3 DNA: TGTGCCAGCAGTTACTCAGAGTGGCAGACCCAGTACTTC; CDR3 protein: CASSYSEWQTQYF
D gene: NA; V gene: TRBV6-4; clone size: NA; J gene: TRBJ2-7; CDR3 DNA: TGTGCCAGCAGTATGGGGCTAGCGTCCTACGAGCAGTACTTC; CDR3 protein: CASSMGLASYEQYF
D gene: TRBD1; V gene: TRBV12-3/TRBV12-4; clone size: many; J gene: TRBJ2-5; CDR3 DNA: TGTGCCAGCAGTCCCGAGGGACAGGGGTCAGAGACCCAGTACTTC; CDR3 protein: CASSPEGQGSETQYF
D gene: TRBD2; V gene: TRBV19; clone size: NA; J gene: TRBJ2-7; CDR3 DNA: TGTGCCAGTAGTATAAGCCTAGCGGCTACCTACGAGCAGTACTTC; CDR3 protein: CASSISLAATYEQYF
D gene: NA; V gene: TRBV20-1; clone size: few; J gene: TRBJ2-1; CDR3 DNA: TGCAGTGCTAGCCGAGGCTATGAGCAGTTCTTC; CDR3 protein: CSASRGYEQFF
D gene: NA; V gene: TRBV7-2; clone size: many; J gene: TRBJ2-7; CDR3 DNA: TGTGCCAGCAGCTTAGGGACTAACTACGAGCAGTACTTC; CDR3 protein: CASSLGTNYEQYF
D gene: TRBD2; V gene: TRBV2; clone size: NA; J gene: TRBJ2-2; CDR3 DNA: TGTGCCAGCCTTGGGGCGGGAGGGACCGGGGAGCTGTTTTTT; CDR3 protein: CASLGAGGTGELFF
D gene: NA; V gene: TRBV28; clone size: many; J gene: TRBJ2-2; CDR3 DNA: TGTGCGACGAGGGAAACATCGAACACCGGGGAGCTGTTTTTT; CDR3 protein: CATRETSNTGELFF
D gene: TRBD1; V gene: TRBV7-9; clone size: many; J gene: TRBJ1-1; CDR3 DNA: TGTGCCAGCACGTTCCGGGGCCAGGGGGCGAACACTGAAGCTTTCTTT; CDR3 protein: CASTFRGQGANTEAFF
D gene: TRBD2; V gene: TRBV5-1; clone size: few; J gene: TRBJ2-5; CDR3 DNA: TGCGCCAGCAGCTTGGGGGCGGGAGGAAACGAAGAGACCCAGTACTTC; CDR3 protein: CASSLGAGGNEETQYF
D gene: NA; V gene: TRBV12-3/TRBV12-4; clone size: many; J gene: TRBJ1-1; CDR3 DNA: TGTGCCAGCAGTTCGTCGGGTAGGAACACTGAAGCTTTCTTT; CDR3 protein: CASSSSGRNTEAFF
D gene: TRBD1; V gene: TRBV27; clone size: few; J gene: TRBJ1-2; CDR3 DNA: TGTGCCAGCAGTGGATACAGGGGGCGACACTATGGCTACACCTTC; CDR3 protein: CASSGYRGRHYGYTF
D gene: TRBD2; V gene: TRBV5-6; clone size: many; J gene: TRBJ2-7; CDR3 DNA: TGTGCCAGCAGCTTGAGTAGCGGGAGTTACAACGAGCAGTACTTC; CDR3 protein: CASSLSSGSYNEQYF
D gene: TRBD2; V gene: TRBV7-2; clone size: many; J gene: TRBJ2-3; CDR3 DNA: TGTGCCAGCAGCCCCCCACTCTCCGGCCCGGGACTAGCGGGGGAGGGCACAGATACGCAGTATTTT; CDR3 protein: CASSPPLSGPGLAGEGTDTQYF
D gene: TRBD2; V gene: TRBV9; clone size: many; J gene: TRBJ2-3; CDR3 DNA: TGTGCCAGCAGCGCCTCTAGCGGCCTCACAGATACGCAGTATTTT; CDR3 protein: CASSASSGLTDTQYF
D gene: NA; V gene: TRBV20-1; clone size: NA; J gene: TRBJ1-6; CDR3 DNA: TGCAGTGCTAGAGGGGGGGCGGATTTCTCCTATAATTCACCCCTCCACTTT; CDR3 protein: CSARGGADFSYNSPLHF
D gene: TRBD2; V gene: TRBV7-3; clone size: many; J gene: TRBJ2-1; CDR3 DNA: TGTGCCAGCAGCCCAGGACTAGCGGGAGGAGGGGTCAATGAGCAGTTCTTC; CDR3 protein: CASSPGLAGGGVNEQFF
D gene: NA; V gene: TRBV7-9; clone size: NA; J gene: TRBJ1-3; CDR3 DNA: TGTGCCAGCAGCTCCGCGGCCTCTGGAAACACCATATATTTT; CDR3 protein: CASSSAASGNTIYF
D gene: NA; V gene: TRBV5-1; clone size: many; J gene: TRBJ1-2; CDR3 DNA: TGCGCCAGCAGCCCCCTGCAATCCTATGGCTACACCTTC; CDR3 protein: CASSPLQSYGYTF
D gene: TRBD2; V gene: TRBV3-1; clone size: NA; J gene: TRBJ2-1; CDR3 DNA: TGTGCCAGCAGCCAGCTAGCGGGAGCAAGCAATGAGCAGTTCTTC; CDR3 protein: CASSQLAGASNEQFF
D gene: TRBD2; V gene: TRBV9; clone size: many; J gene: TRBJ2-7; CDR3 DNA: TGTGCCAGCAGCGAGACTAGCGGGTTTCCCTACGAGCAGTACTTC; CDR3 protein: CASSETSGFPYEQYF
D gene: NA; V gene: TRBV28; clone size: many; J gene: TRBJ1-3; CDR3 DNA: TGTGCCAGCAGTCCGGAAGGCACGTACCCCTCTGGAAACACCATATATTTT; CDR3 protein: CASSPEGTYPSGNTIYF
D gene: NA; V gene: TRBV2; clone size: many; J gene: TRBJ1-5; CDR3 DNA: TGTGCCAGCAGTGAGGAGGGGTGGGAACCCCAGCATTTT; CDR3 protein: CASSEEGWEPQHF
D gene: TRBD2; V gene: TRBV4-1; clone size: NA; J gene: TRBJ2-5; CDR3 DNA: TGCGCCAGCAGCCAGCCTACTAGCGGGAGTCTTGAGACCCAGTACTTC; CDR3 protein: CASSQPTSGSLETQYF
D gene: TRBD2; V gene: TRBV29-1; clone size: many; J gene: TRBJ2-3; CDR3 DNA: TGCAGCGTTGATGGGACTAGCGGGAGGAGGGGCACAGATACGCAGTATTTT; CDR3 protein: CSVDGTSGRRGTDTQYF
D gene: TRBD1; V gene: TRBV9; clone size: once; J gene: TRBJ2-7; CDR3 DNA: TGTGCCAGCAGCGTAGGGGACAGGGGGGGATACGAGCAGTACTTC; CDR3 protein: CASSVGDRGGYEQYF
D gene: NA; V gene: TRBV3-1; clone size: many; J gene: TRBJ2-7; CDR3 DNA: TGTGCCAGCAGCCAAAGGATTTTTCTTAGCGTGGAAGAGCAGTACTTC; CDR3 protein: CASSQRIFLSVEEQYF
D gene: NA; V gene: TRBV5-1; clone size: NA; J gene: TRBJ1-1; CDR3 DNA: TGCGCCAGCAGCTTGGAACAGGTTGGGAACACTGAAGCTTTCTTT; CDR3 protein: CASSLEQVGNTEAFF